This T cell receptor beta chain was identified during a study of shared clonotypes between healthy human individuals. Every donor was a Caucasian adult from Nashville, Tennessee. Data came from immunoSEQ multiplex PCR; TCRdb stores just in-frame clones and leaves some out. The table lists roughly 120,000 clones, around 71% of them singletons, with under 30% in the top ten. This clone was observed a handful of times. Sequences were obtained from memory CD8+ T cells sorted from blood. Subset noted: CD45RO+ cells pooled with CCR7-negative TemRA cells. This TCR was recovered from a woman aged 25 to 39 in good health.

The CDR3 sequence is CASSENREGIFDEQYF. Written as DNA, the CDR3 is TGTGCCAGCAGTGAAAATAGGGAAGGGATCTTCGACGAGCAGTACTTC. V and J are TRBV25-1 and TRBJ2-7; D gene uncertain. Germline CDR1 reads MGHDK; CDR2 reads SYGVNS. The CDR3 runs to 16 residues. V lost 2 bases to trimming and J lost 5 bases, with 19 bases between them.